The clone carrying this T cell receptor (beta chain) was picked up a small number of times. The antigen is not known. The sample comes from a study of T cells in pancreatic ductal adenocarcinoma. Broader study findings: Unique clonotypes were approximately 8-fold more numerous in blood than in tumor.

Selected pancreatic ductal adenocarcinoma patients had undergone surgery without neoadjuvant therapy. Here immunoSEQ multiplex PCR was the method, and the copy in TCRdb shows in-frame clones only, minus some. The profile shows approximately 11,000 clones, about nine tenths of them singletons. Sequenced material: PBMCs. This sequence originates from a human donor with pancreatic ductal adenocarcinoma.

CDR3 in amino acids: CASRPGTGVFSGANVLTF. The CDR3 region has the DNA TGTGCCAGCAGACCCGGGACAGGGGTCTTCTCTGGGGCCAACGTCCTGACTTTC. The genes are TRBV28 and TRBJ2-6; 10 bases align to TRBD1. Trimming removed 6 bases from V and 0 bases from J; junction bases left unmatched: 8. The length of the CDR3 is 18 residues. Germline loops: CDR1 MDHEN, CDR2 SYDVKM.